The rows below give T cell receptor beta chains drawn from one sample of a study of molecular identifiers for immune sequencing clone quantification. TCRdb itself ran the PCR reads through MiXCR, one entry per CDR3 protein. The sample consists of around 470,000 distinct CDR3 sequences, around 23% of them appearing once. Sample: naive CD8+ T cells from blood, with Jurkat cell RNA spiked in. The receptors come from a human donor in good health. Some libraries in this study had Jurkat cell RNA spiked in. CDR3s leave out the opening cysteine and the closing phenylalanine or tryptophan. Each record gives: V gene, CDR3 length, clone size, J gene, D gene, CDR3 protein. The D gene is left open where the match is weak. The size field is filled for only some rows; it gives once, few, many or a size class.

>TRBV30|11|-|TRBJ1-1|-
AWKGEESFEAF
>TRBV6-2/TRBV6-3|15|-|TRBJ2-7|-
ASSYPLDRDTYYEQY
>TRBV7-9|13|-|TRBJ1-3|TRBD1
ASRGQGSSGNTIY
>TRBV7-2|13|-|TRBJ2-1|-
ASSLEAHPYNEQF
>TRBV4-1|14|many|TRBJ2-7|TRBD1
ASSQVDGTASYEQY
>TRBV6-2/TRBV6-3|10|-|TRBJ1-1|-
ASSQQSPEAF
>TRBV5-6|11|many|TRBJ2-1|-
ASSLASSLEQF
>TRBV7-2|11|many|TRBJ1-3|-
ASSFSEGNTIY
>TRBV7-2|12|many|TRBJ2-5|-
ASSSSWGLETQY
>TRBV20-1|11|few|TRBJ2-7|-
SARGGQYYEQY
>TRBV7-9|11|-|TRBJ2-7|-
ASSLMISNEQY
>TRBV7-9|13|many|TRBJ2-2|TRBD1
ASSWDRANTGELF